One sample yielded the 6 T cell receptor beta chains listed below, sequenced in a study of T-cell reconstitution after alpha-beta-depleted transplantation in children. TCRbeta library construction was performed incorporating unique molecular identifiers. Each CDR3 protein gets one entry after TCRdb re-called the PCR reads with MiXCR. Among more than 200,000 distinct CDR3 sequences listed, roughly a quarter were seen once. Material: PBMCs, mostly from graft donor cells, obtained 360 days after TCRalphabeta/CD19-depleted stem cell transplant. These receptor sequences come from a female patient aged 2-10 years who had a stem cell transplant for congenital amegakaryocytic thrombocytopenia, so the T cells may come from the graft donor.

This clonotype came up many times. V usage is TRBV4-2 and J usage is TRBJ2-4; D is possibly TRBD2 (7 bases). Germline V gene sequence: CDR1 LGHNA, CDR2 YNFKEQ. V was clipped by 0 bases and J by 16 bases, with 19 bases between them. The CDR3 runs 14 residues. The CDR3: CASSQDWTAGNQYF. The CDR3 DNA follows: TGTGCCAGCAGCCAAGATTGGACAGCGGGGAATCAATACTTC.

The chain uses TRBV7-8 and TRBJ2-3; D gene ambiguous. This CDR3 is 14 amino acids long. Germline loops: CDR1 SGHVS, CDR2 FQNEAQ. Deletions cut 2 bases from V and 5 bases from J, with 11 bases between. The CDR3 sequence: CASSLTQLEDTQYF. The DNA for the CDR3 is TGTGCCAGCAGCTTAACACAGCTCGAAGATACGCAGTATTTT. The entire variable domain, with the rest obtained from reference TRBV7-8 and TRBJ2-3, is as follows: GAGVSQSPRYKVAKRGQDVALRCDPISGHVSLFWYQQALGQGPEFLTYFQNEAQLDKSGLPSDRFFAERPEGSVSTLKIQRTQQEDSAVYLCASSLTQLEDTQYFGPGTRLTVL.

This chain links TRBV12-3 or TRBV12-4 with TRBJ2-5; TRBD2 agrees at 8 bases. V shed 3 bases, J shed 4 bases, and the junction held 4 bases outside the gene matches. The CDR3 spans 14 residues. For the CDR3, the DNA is TGTGCCAGCAGTTTGTCGGCGGGAGGAGAGACCCAGTACTTC. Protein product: CASSLSAGGETQYF.

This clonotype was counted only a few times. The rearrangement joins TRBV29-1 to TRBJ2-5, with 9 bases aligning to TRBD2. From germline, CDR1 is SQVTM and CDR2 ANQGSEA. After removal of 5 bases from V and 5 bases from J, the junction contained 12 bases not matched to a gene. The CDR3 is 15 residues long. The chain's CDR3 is CSVIRLAAEDETQYF. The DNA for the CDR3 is TGCAGCGTTATTAGACTAGCGGCAGAGGATGAGACCCAGTACTTC.

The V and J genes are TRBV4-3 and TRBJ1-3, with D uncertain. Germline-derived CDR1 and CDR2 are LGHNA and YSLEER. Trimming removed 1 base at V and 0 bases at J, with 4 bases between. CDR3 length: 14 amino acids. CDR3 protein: CASSQVSSGNTIYF. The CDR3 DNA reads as TGCGCCAGCAGCCAAGTTAGCTCTGGAAACACCATATATTTT.

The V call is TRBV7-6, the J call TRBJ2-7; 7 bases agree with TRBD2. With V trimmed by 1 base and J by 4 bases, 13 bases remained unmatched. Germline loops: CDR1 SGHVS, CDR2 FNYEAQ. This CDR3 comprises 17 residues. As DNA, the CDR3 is TGTGCCAGCAGCTTAGTTCACCCGTCCGGGACTATTTACGAGCAGTACTTC. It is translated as CASSLVHPSGTIYEQYF.